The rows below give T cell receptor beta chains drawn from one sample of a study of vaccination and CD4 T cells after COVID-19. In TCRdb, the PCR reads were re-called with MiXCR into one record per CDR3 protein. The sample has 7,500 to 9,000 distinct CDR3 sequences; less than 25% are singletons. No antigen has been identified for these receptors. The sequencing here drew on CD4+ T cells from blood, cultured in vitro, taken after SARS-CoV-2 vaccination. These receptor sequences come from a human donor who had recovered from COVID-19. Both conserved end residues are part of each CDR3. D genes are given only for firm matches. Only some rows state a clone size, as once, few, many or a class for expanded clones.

CDR3nt: TGCAGTGCGGGGGACGACACGAACTATGGCTACACCTTC
CDR3aa: CSAGDDTNYGYTF
d_gene: NA
abundance: medium-sized
v_gene: TRBV20-1
j_gene: TRBJ1-2

CDR3nt: TGCAGTGCTAGAGGAGGGGAAGGGAGGGCCACTGAAGCTTTCTTT
CDR3aa: CSARGGEGRATEAFF
d_gene: NA
abundance: medium-sized
v_gene: TRBV20-1
j_gene: TRBJ1-1

CDR3nt: TGCGCCAGCAACCAAGAACTCGGGGTATCGGGACCCCTCCACTTT
CDR3aa: CASNQELGVSGPLHF
d_gene: NA
abundance: few
v_gene: TRBV4-3
j_gene: TRBJ1-6

CDR3nt: TGCGCCAGCAGGAACTTGGCAGGGGGCATGAACACTGAAGCTTTCTTT
CDR3aa: CASRNLAGGMNTEAFF
d_gene: TRBD1
abundance: NA
v_gene: TRBV4-1
j_gene: TRBJ1-1

CDR3nt: TGTGCCAGCAGTTTATATCATGGGACAGATTATAGCAATCAGCCCCAGCATTTT
CDR3aa: CASSLYHGTDYSNQPQHF
d_gene: TRBD1
abundance: NA
v_gene: TRBV27
j_gene: TRBJ1-5

CDR3nt: TGTGCCAGCAGCCAAGAGCCTTTGTTCGGGACTAGCGGGAGGGCTGGACGATACTTC
CDR3aa: CASSQEPLFGTSGRAGRYF
d_gene: TRBD2
abundance: NA
v_gene: TRBV4-2
j_gene: TRBJ2-7

CDR3nt: TGTGCCAGCAGCTTCACCACCCGGAACACTGAAGCTTTCTTT
CDR3aa: CASSFTTRNTEAFF
d_gene: NA
abundance: few
v_gene: TRBV7-2
j_gene: TRBJ1-1

CDR3nt: TGTGCCAGTAGTGGGACACTCTACAATGAGCAGTTCTTC
CDR3aa: CASSGTLYNEQFF
d_gene: NA
abundance: NA
v_gene: TRBV19
j_gene: TRBJ2-1

CDR3nt: TGTGCCAGTAGTATCGGGACTAGCGGATACAATGAGCAGTTCTTC
CDR3aa: CASSIGTSGYNEQFF
d_gene: TRBD2
abundance: NA
v_gene: TRBV19
j_gene: TRBJ2-1

CDR3nt: TGTGCCAGCAGTCCTGGACAATCCCAGCCCCAGCATTTT
CDR3aa: CASSPGQSQPQHF
d_gene: NA
abundance: medium-sized
v_gene: TRBV6-1
j_gene: TRBJ1-5

CDR3nt: TGTGCCGGGGGGCAGCAAACCGGGGAGCTGTTTTTT
CDR3aa: CAGGQQTGELFF
d_gene: NA
abundance: NA
v_gene: TRBV7-6
j_gene: TRBJ2-2

CDR3nt: TGTGCCAGCAGGATGACTAGCCGGGGGACCCAGTACTTC
CDR3aa: CASRMTSRGTQYF
d_gene: TRBD2
abundance: NA
v_gene: TRBV2
j_gene: TRBJ2-5

CDR3nt: TGCGCCAGCAGCCTGAAAGCGGACAGCGATCAGCCCCAGCATTTT
CDR3aa: CASSLKADSDQPQHF
d_gene: NA
abundance: few
v_gene: TRBV4-1
j_gene: TRBJ1-5

CDR3nt: TGTGCCAGCAGGGACAACCCTAGCAATCAGCCCCAGCATTTT
CDR3aa: CASRDNPSNQPQHF
d_gene: NA
abundance: NA
v_gene: TRBV27
j_gene: TRBJ1-5

CDR3nt: TGCAGTGCCACAAACCATAGACGGCCCGTCAACGACTACACCTTC
CDR3aa: CSATNHRRPVNDYTF
d_gene: NA
abundance: medium-sized
v_gene: TRBV20-1
j_gene: TRBJ1-2

CDR3nt: TGTGCCAGCAGTTCCGCCGGGACTAGCGGCACCTACGAGCAGTACTTC
CDR3aa: CASSSAGTSGTYEQYF
d_gene: TRBD2
abundance: large
v_gene: TRBV28
j_gene: TRBJ2-7

CDR3nt: TGTGCCAGCAGCTGGACTAGCGGGAGCACCGGGGAGCTGTTTTTT
CDR3aa: CASSWTSGSTGELFF
d_gene: TRBD2
abundance: NA
v_gene: TRBV7-2
j_gene: TRBJ2-2

CDR3nt: TGTGCCAGCAGTACGGGACTAGCGGGGGCAGCGGAGACCCAGTACTTC
CDR3aa: CASSTGLAGAAETQYF
d_gene: TRBD2
abundance: few
v_gene: TRBV6-2/TRBV6-3
j_gene: TRBJ2-5

CDR3nt: TGTGCCAGCTCACCAGGGTCGGGGCGCGAGACCCAGTACTTC
CDR3aa: CASSPGSGRETQYF
d_gene: NA
abundance: NA
v_gene: TRBV18
j_gene: TRBJ2-5

CDR3nt: TGTGCCACCAGCGGAGACTCAGGGGGCGGCACAGATACGCAGTATTTT
CDR3aa: CATSGDSGGGTDTQYF
d_gene: TRBD1
abundance: NA
v_gene: TRBV24-1
j_gene: TRBJ2-3

CDR3nt: TGTGCCAGCAGTGACGGGGGGGCCACAGATACGCAGTATTTT
CDR3aa: CASSDGGATDTQYF
d_gene: NA
abundance: few
v_gene: TRBV6-4
j_gene: TRBJ2-3

CDR3nt: TGTGCCACCAGCAGAGATCTCCCGGGAGTGGGGTCCTACGAGCAGTACTTC
CDR3aa: CATSRDLPGVGSYEQYF
d_gene: NA
abundance: medium-sized
v_gene: TRBV15
j_gene: TRBJ2-7

CDR3nt: TGCGCCAGCCGGGGGCTTGGGATGTACAATGAGCAGTTCTTC
CDR3aa: CASRGLGMYNEQFF
d_gene: NA
abundance: few
v_gene: TRBV4-1
j_gene: TRBJ2-1

CDR3nt: TGTGCCAGCAGACCCGGGACTAGCAGTTACAATGAGCAGTTCTTC
CDR3aa: CASRPGTSSYNEQFF
d_gene: TRBD2
abundance: NA
v_gene: TRBV7-2
j_gene: TRBJ2-1

CDR3nt: TGTGCCAGCAGTTTATCCCGGAAATCCTACGAGCAGTACTTC
CDR3aa: CASSLSRKSYEQYF
d_gene: NA
abundance: few
v_gene: TRBV28
j_gene: TRBJ2-7

CDR3nt: TGTGCCAGCAGCTCCCTTTTGTCGGTTGAGCAGTTCTTC
CDR3aa: CASSSLLSVEQFF
d_gene: NA
abundance: once
v_gene: TRBV11-2
j_gene: TRBJ2-1

CDR3nt: TGTGCCAGCTCACCACCTGCCAGGGGACAAGAGACCCAGTACTTC
CDR3aa: CASSPPARGQETQYF
d_gene: NA
abundance: NA
v_gene: TRBV18
j_gene: TRBJ2-5

CDR3nt: TGTGCCAGCAGCTTGCCCTTTAATGAGCAGTTCTTC
CDR3aa: CASSLPFNEQFF
d_gene: NA
abundance: NA
v_gene: TRBV5-6
j_gene: TRBJ2-1

CDR3nt: TGTGCCAGCAGCGTAGCTCCAACGGGACAACAAGAGACCCAGTACTTC
CDR3aa: CASSVAPTGQQETQYF
d_gene: NA
abundance: NA
v_gene: TRBV9
j_gene: TRBJ2-5

CDR3nt: TGCGCCAGCAGCCAAGATTTAAGGGAGGGAGCTTTCTTT
CDR3aa: CASSQDLREGAFF
d_gene: NA
abundance: NA
v_gene: TRBV4-3
j_gene: TRBJ1-1

CDR3nt: TGTGCCAGCAGCCCCGCCCGGGGGGCCAGAGAGACCCAGTACTTC
CDR3aa: CASSPARGARETQYF
d_gene: NA
abundance: NA
v_gene: TRBV5-4
j_gene: TRBJ2-5

CDR3nt: TGCAGTGCTAGGACCCCGGGGGGGCGTAGCGTAAATGAGCAGTTCTTC
CDR3aa: CSARTPGGRSVNEQFF
d_gene: TRBD2
abundance: medium-sized
v_gene: TRBV20-1
j_gene: TRBJ2-1

CDR3nt: TGTGCCAGCAGCTTAGGTTGGGCCTACGAGCAGTACTTC
CDR3aa: CASSLGWAYEQYF
d_gene: NA
abundance: medium-sized
v_gene: TRBV7-9
j_gene: TRBJ2-7

CDR3nt: TGCAGTGCGGGCCATGGTTCGCAGTATTTT
CDR3aa: CSAGHGSQYF
d_gene: NA
abundance: NA
v_gene: TRBV20-1
j_gene: TRBJ2-3

CDR3nt: TGTGCCAGTAGTAATGGGTTGGTCGGCCGAGGAGGTAGAGCTTTCTTT
CDR3aa: CASSNGLVGRGGRAFF
d_gene: NA
abundance: few
v_gene: TRBV19
j_gene: TRBJ1-1

CDR3nt: TGTGCCACTCACTCTGAAACGAACACCGGGGAGCTGTTTTTT
CDR3aa: CATHSETNTGELFF
d_gene: NA
abundance: NA
v_gene: TRBV28
j_gene: TRBJ2-2

CDR3nt: TGCGCCAGCAGCCCCCGGGGGGGCACCCCTGAGCAGTTCTTC
CDR3aa: CASSPRGGTPEQFF
d_gene: TRBD2
abundance: NA
v_gene: TRBV4-1
j_gene: TRBJ2-1

CDR3nt: TGTGCCAGCAGCACACCGAGTAGCGGGAGTTACGAGCAGTACTTC
CDR3aa: CASSTPSSGSYEQYF
d_gene: TRBD2
abundance: medium-sized
v_gene: TRBV6-1
j_gene: TRBJ2-7

CDR3nt: TGCAGTGCTTGGGACACCCAGGCGGAGACCCAGTACTTC
CDR3aa: CSAWDTQAETQYF
d_gene: NA
abundance: medium-sized
v_gene: TRBV20-1
j_gene: TRBJ2-5

CDR3nt: TGTGCCAGCAGCCCAAACAACAGGGGTACTGGAAACACCATATATTTT
CDR3aa: CASSPNNRGTGNTIYF
d_gene: TRBD1
abundance: NA
v_gene: TRBV7-9
j_gene: TRBJ1-3

CDR3nt: TGCAGTGCTAGACCTCAGGGGAATCGGGTCTATGGCTACACCTTC
CDR3aa: CSARPQGNRVYGYTF
d_gene: NA
abundance: few
v_gene: TRBV20-1
j_gene: TRBJ1-2

CDR3nt: TGCAGCGTGATTATTCCCAGGACAGGGAGGCGAGAGACCCAGTACTTC
CDR3aa: CSVIIPRTGRRETQYF
d_gene: TRBD1
abundance: NA
v_gene: TRBV29-1
j_gene: TRBJ2-5

CDR3nt: TGTGCCAGCATCCTCCGGGGTGGGAGCGAGCAGTACTTC
CDR3aa: CASILRGGSEQYF
d_gene: NA
abundance: medium-sized
v_gene: TRBV28
j_gene: TRBJ2-7

CDR3nt: TGTGCCAGCAGGGATAGCGGGAGGACCTACGAGCAGTACTTC
CDR3aa: CASRDSGRTYEQYF
d_gene: TRBD2
abundance: few
v_gene: TRBV6-2/TRBV6-3
j_gene: TRBJ2-7

CDR3nt: TGTGCCAGCAGCCATGGTCAGGGGGCAGGAGAGACCCAGTACTTC
CDR3aa: CASSHGQGAGETQYF
d_gene: TRBD1
abundance: medium-sized
v_gene: TRBV14
j_gene: TRBJ2-5

CDR3nt: TGTGCCAGCAGTTTAGCGCTAGCGGGGATCTACGAGCAGTACTTC
CDR3aa: CASSLALAGIYEQYF
d_gene: TRBD2
abundance: few
v_gene: TRBV28
j_gene: TRBJ2-7

CDR3nt: TGCAGTGCTAGTGGACTAGCGGGAGGTCGGTACAATGAGCAGTTCTTC
CDR3aa: CSASGLAGGRYNEQFF
d_gene: TRBD2
abundance: NA
v_gene: TRBV20-1
j_gene: TRBJ2-1

CDR3nt: TGTGCCAGCAGTGACTCGAATCGGTTGGATGGCTACACCTTC
CDR3aa: CASSDSNRLDGYTF
d_gene: NA
abundance: few
v_gene: TRBV6-4
j_gene: TRBJ1-2

CDR3nt: TGTGCCAGCAGCTTACTAGCAGGGACAGATACGCAGTATTTT
CDR3aa: CASSLLAGTDTQYF
d_gene: NA
abundance: NA
v_gene: TRBV7-2
j_gene: TRBJ2-3

CDR3nt: TGCAGCGCCTCACCCAGGCCGAACACTGAAGCTTTCTTT
CDR3aa: CSASPRPNTEAFF
d_gene: NA
abundance: few
v_gene: TRBV29-1
j_gene: TRBJ1-1

CDR3nt: TGTGCCAGCAGCACCGACTCCAGCACCCGCTCCTACGAGCAGTACTTC
CDR3aa: CASSTDSSTRSYEQYF
d_gene: NA
abundance: medium-sized
v_gene: TRBV7-2
j_gene: TRBJ2-7

CDR3nt: TGTGCCAGCAGCAGAGCGGGGGGGAGGACCTACAATGAGCAGTTCTTC
CDR3aa: CASSRAGGRTYNEQFF
d_gene: TRBD2
abundance: few
v_gene: TRBV4-2
j_gene: TRBJ2-1

CDR3nt: TGTGCCAGCAGCTCTGGGACAGGGGGTAACAATCAGCCCCAGCATTTT
CDR3aa: CASSSGTGGNNQPQHF
d_gene: TRBD1
abundance: medium-sized
v_gene: TRBV7-2
j_gene: TRBJ1-5

CDR3nt: TGTGCCACCCAAGCCCCACAGGGTCTGAATTCACCCCTCCACTTT
CDR3aa: CATQAPQGLNSPLHF
d_gene: NA
abundance: medium-sized
v_gene: TRBV28
j_gene: TRBJ1-6

CDR3nt: TGTGCCAGCAGTTTATGGGGGGAGGGGGGTGAGGAGCAGTACTTC
CDR3aa: CASSLWGEGGEEQYF
d_gene: NA
abundance: NA
v_gene: TRBV28
j_gene: TRBJ2-7

CDR3nt: TGTGCCAGCAGTTTAGGGGGCCACTACGAGCAGTACTTC
CDR3aa: CASSLGGHYEQYF
d_gene: NA
abundance: NA
v_gene: TRBV28
j_gene: TRBJ2-7

CDR3nt: TGTGCCAGCAGTCGGACTAGCGGATCCACAGATACGCAGTATTTT
CDR3aa: CASSRTSGSTDTQYF
d_gene: TRBD2
abundance: NA
v_gene: TRBV9
j_gene: TRBJ2-3

CDR3nt: TGCAGTGCTACCCCCGCGGGGGGCTCCTACAATGAGCAGTTCTTC
CDR3aa: CSATPAGGSYNEQFF
d_gene: TRBD2
abundance: medium-sized
v_gene: TRBV20-1
j_gene: TRBJ2-1

CDR3nt: TGTGCCAGCAGCTTAGTTGGGGGCCAGGGGACTGAAGCTTTCTTT
CDR3aa: CASSLVGGQGTEAFF
d_gene: NA
abundance: NA
v_gene: TRBV7-9
j_gene: TRBJ1-1

CDR3nt: TGCAGTGCTAGAGATCCCCCGGGTTGGCGGGGCCACGAGCAGTACTTC
CDR3aa: CSARDPPGWRGHEQYF
d_gene: NA
abundance: medium-sized
v_gene: TRBV20-1
j_gene: TRBJ2-7